This passage covers 12 T cell receptor beta chains from one sample sequenced in a study of T cell responses to AZD1222 COVID-19 vaccine. Libraries were prepared by immunoSEQ multiplex PCR; TCRdb keeps only in-frame clonotypes and omits some of them. This table holds about 150,000 clones, about nine tenths found once. Sequences were derived from peripheral blood, sampled on day 0 of AZD1222 vaccination. All receptors derive from an adult in good health.

The chain couples TRBV30 to TRBJ1-2; TRBD1 agrees at 7 bases. V lost 1 base and J lost 8; bases outside the gene matches: 7. CDR3 size: 13 residues. Germline V lookup: CDR1 GTSNPN, CDR2 SVGIG (reference sequence). The CDR3 here is CAWSATGRQGYTF. CDR3 nucleotide sequence: TGTGCCTGGAGTGCGACAGGGCGGCAGGGCTACACCTTC.

The chain combines TRBV5-1 with TRBJ2-5, with 8 nucleotides matching TRBD1. CDR1 SGHRS and CDR2 YFSETQ come from the germline V gene. There are 14 residues in the CDR3. V was clipped by 4 bases and J by 0 bases; unmatched bases: 2. CDR3 region: CASSPGGHQETQYF. The CDR3 DNA reads TGCGCCAGCAGCCCAGGGGGCCACCAAGAGACCCAGTACTTC.

This clone has just one count. Distinct nucleotide sequences in the sample also encode this CDR3. This chain connects TRBV10-3 to TRBJ2-3; D unclear. This CDR3 has 14 residues. CDR1 is ENHRY, CDR2 SYGVKD, per germline. V was trimmed by 4 bases and J by 0 bases, leaving 8 bases between them. This CDR3 is CAISGSASTDTQYF. The CDR3 DNA follows: TGTGCCATCAGTGGTAGTGCTAGCACAGATACGCAGTATTTT.

The table lists this clone with a few counts. V gene TRBV28 combines with J gene TRBJ1-1; 9 bases are a match to TRBD1. V lost 5 bases, J lost 1 base, and 5 bases stayed unmatched. Looked up from germline, CDR1 is MDHEN and CDR2 is SYDVKM. The CDR3 has 15 amino acids. For the CDR3, the DNA is TGTGCCAGCAGTACAGGGGGCTTGGCGAACACTGAAGCTTTCTTT. It yields the protein CASSTGGLANTEAFF.

The genes are TRBV5-4 and TRBJ1-1; D gene uncertain. This CDR3 contains 13 residues. Trimming shortened V by 3 bases and J by 1 base, and 7 bases separated the two germline ends. Germline V gene sequence: CDR1 SGHNT, CDR2 YYREEE (reference sequence). The CDR3 coding sequence is TGTGCCAGCAGCTCTACAGCGAACACTGAAGCTTTCTTT. It codes for CASSSTANTEAFF.

The rearrangement uses TRBV5-1 and TRBJ2-7; no clear D gene. The CDR3 is 13 residues long. Germline CDR1 reads SGHRS; CDR2 reads YFSETQ. The V and J ends lost 4 bases and 5 bases respectively, with 13 bases between them. CDR3 residues: CASSPPPGDEQYF. CDR3 in DNA: TGCGCCAGCAGCCCGCCGCCAGGAGACGAGCAGTACTTC. The variable domain in full, with the rest retrieved from reference TRBV5-1 and TRBJ2-7, is KAGVTQTPRYLIKTRGQQVTLSCSPISGHRSVSWYQQTPGQGLQFLFEYFSETQRNKGNFPGRFSGRQFSNSRSEMNVSTLELGDSALYLCASSPPPGDEQYFGPGTRLTVT.

In this sample, this clone turned up a few times. The chain uses TRBV6-6 and TRBJ1-5, with 9 bases identical to TRBD1. V gave up 7 bases and J gave up 4 bases; unmatched junction bases: 8. The germline V gene has CDR1 MNHNY and CDR2 SVGAGI (reference sequence). This CDR3 is 15 amino acids long. CDR3 sequence (DNA): TGTGCCAGCATCCGGACAGGGGAACCGAATCAGCCCCAGCATTTT. Residues: CASIRTGEPNQPQHF.

The chain links TRBV10-2 to TRBJ1-1, with D perhaps matching TRBD1 (5 bases). The germline V gene encodes CDR1 WSHSY and CDR2 SAAADI. This CDR3 region has 14 residues. The V end lost 6 bases, the J end lost 2 bases, and 13 bases lay between the germline ends. The CDR3 nucleotides read TGCGCCAGCAGCTCCGGGGCAGTAAACACTGAAGCTTTCTTT. It encodes CASSSGAVNTEAFF.

The chain has TRBV3-1 (or the pseudogene TRBV3-2) and TRBJ2-1; no reliable D call. The V gene's germline CDR1 is LGHDT and CDR2 YNNKEL (reference sequence). V lost 0 bases and J lost 9, with 6 bases in between. The CDR3 runs to 12 residues. CDR3 in DNA: TGTGCCAGCAGCCAAGAGTCGGTTGAGCAGTTCTTC. It codes for CASSQESVEQFF.

This clone appeared a few times. The J gene is TRBJ2-5, the V gene TRBV7-2; unclear D gene. From germline, CDR1 is SGHTA and CDR2 FQGNSA. This CDR3 is 16 amino acids long. V dropped 4 bases and J dropped 4 bases, with 19 bases sitting between them. The CDR3 spells CASSSSSLVPRETQYF. The CDR3 coding sequence is TGTGCCAGCAGCTCGAGTTCCCTAGTACCCCGAGAGACCCAGTACTTC.

The V and J genes are TRBV29-1 and TRBJ1-2; 11 bases are shared with TRBD1. V gave up 7 bases and J gave up 2 bases; unmatched junction bases: 3. There are 13 residues in the CDR3. Germline V gives CDR1 SQVTM, CDR2 ANQGSEA. In DNA, the CDR3 is TGCAGCGGAGGACAGGGGGCAAACTATGGCTACACCTTC. Protein: CSGGQGANYGYTF.

The chain joins TRBV7-2 to TRBJ2-3; D remains ambiguous. V shed 6 bases and J shed 6 bases, with 19 bases lying between them. Germline V lookup: CDR1 SGHTA, CDR2 FQGNSA. The CDR3 is 15 amino acids. The DNA for the CDR3 is TGTGCCAGCAGATCAACTACCTCGAAGAGGGATACGCAGTATTTT. Encoded protein: CASRSTTSKRDTQYF.